One T cell receptor (beta chain) is described in this entry. Its antigen is unknown. A read error may account for a junction end that differs from germline. This record belongs to a study of CD8+CD57+ T cells in acquired aplastic anemia. About the study: The average for DNA from sorted CD4+ and CD8+ cells was 3 to 3.5 ug. General study results and limits: Patients had twenty-nine CD8+ CDR3 sequences in common with controls (the shared set).

The TCR beta profiling, which covered VDJ combination and CDR3 sequence, was carried out using genomic DNA as the template. TCRdb itself ran the reads through MiXCR, one entry per CDR3 protein. The table has around 200,000 distinct CDR3 sequences, 65% seen once. CD8+CD57+ cell expansion had been shown by flow cytometry in patients chosen for sequencing. The enrolled patients all had severe acquired aplastic anemia. Patients were therapy-naive when their blood was sampled. The sequence came from a human donor with aplastic anemia. The sequencing input was sorted CD4+, CD8+, or CD8+CD57+ T cells (not recorded which) from PBMCs.

This CDR3 reads CASSEVAGQQETQYF. The CDR3 nucleotides are TGTGCCAGCAGTGAGGTAGCGGGGCAGCAAGAGACCCAGTACTTC. J is TRBJ2-5 and V is TRBV10-3; 8 nucleotides match TRBD2. Germline CDR1 is ENHRY and CDR2 is SYGVKD. This CDR3 is built from 15 residues.